This T cell receptor beta chain was observed in a study of human T cells and chemical hapten exposure. General study findings and limits: Patch test score showed a positive correlation with PT1 expanded TCR counts.

V was trimmed by 4 bases and J by 1 base, leaving 8 bases between them. This CDR3 has 13 residues. CDR1 and CDR2 from the germline V gene are SGHKS and YYEKEE (reference sequence). Notes on this clonotype: No antigen is known for it.

Noted time point: patch test 1, 2 weeks after DPC sensitization. Treatment indicated: therapeutic diphenylcyclopropenone sensitization with weekly scalp DPC. TCRdb independently ran MiXCR on the RACE reads; one entry per CDR3 protein. There are around 100,000 distinct CDR3 sequences in the sample; more than 9.5% occur only once, and around 3.4% lies in the top ten. The TCR sequence derives from a woman in her forties with alopecia areata. Some clones in this sample may be carry-over from other donors' samples. The input for sequencing was whole blood, taken in connection with sensitization to the hapten diphenylcyclopropenone (DPC). The genes are TRBV5-5 and TRBJ1-1, with D hard to call. The CDR3 protein is CASSGTANTEAFF. The CDR3 DNA reads TGTGCCAGCAGCGGTACAGCGAACACTGAAGCTTTCTTT.